The 5 T cell receptor beta chains below all came from one sample that was sequenced in a study of cytomegalovirus exposure and HLA in healthy donors. Primers for the PCR totalled 60 Vbeta and 13 Jbeta. TCRdb's copy holds only in-frame clones and misses some; the assay was immunoSEQ multiplex PCR. The sample consists of 110,000 to 150,000 clones, about 72% of them appearing once. Sequencing input: PBMCs. The origin of the receptors is a man in his forties in good health and CMV-seronegative.

The V call is TRBV30, the J call TRBJ1-1; D gene uncertain. Deletions cut 0 bases from V and 4 bases from J, with 12 bases between. The V gene's germline CDR1 is GTSNPN and CDR2 SVGIG (reference sequence). The CDR3 contains 14 residues. The CDR3 coding sequence is TGTGCCTGGAGTGTATCGGTGAGTAGCACTGAAGCTTTCTTT. This codes for CAWSVSVSSTEAFF.

In its sample, this clone was seen once. Distinct nucleotide sequences in the sample also encode this CDR3. J is TRBJ1-1 and V is TRBV5-6, with 9 bases matching TRBD1. Germline V lookup: CDR1 SGHDT, CDR2 YYEEEE. The V segment lost 3 bases and the J segment 5 bases; nucleotides outside the gene matches: 5. The CDR3 spans 14 residues. Written as DNA, the CDR3 is TGTGCCAGCAGCTGGGGACAGGGCTGGACTGAAGCTTTCTTT. Its translation is CASSWGQGWTEAFF.

The rearrangement links TRBV7-3 to TRBJ2-3; 10 bases are a match to TRBD2. In germline, CDR1 is SGHTA, CDR2 FQGTGA. The CDR3 extends over 16 amino acids. V gave up 5 bases and J gave up 1 base; unmatched junction bases: 6. The DNA of the CDR3 is TGTGCCAGCAGCCTTAGCGGGGGGAAGGGCACAGATACGCAGTATTTT. Its protein product is CASSLSGGKGTDTQYF.

On this clone: One junction end does not reproduce the germline sequence, and a read error may be involved. The V and J genes are TRBV4-1 and TRBJ1-2; D gene unclear. This CDR3 region has 12 residues. Per the germline V gene, CDR1 is MGHRA and CDR2 is YSYEKL. The CDR3 is CASSQEQFGYPF. As DNA, the CDR3 is TGCGCCAGCAGCCAAGAACAGTTCGGCTACCCCTTC.

The chain has TRBV9 and TRBJ2-7, with 8 bases identical to TRBD2. J lost 0 bases, V lost 0 bases, and 11 bases had no gene match. The V gene's germline CDR1 is SGDLS and CDR2 YYNGEE. The CDR3 has 18 residues. DNA of the CDR3: TGTGCCAGCAGCGTAGCACCTAGCGGGCCGGTTTTCTCCTACGAGCAGTACTTC. Translating gives CASSVAPSGPVFSYEQYF. The full variable domain, completed using reference TRBV9 and TRBJ2-7, is DSGVTQTPKHLITATGQRVTLRCSPRSGDLSVYWYQQSLDQGLQFLIQYYNGEERAKGNILERFSAQQFPDLHSELNLSSLELGDSALYFCASSVAPSGPVFSYEQYFGPGTRLTVT.